A single sample gave rise to the 17 T cell receptor beta chains below, sequenced in a study of shared clonotypes between healthy human individuals. Sequencing was performed with immunoSEQ multiplex PCR; in TCRdb, only in-frame clones are kept and a portion is missing. This table holds some 2,100,000 clones, approximately 96% found once. The sequenced sample was naive CD4+ T cells sorted from blood. Subset defined: CD45RA+ positively selected. The receptors were sampled from a man younger than 35 in good health.

The chain uses TRBV11-2 and TRBJ2-2; TRBD1 agrees at 8 bases. Per germline, CDR1 SGHAT and CDR2 FQNNGV. J lost 3 bases, V lost 0 bases, and 6 bases had no gene match. The CDR3 has 17 amino acids. The CDR3 is CASSLDSGQGYTGELFF. CDR3 nucleotides: TGTGCCAGCAGCTTAGATTCTGGACAGGGCTACACCGGGGAGCTGTTTTTT. Filled out from reference TRBV11-2 and TRBJ2-2, the complete variable domain reads EAGVAQSPRYKIIEKRQSVAFWCNPISGHATLYWYQQILGQGPKLLIQFQNNGVVDDSQLPKDRFSAERLKGVDSTLKIQPAKLEDSAVYLCASSLDSGQGYTGELFFGEGSRLTVL.

The rearrangement uses TRBV6-6 and TRBJ1-5; D perhaps matches TRBD1 (6 bases). The V gene's germline CDR1 is MNHNY and CDR2 SVGAGI (reference sequence). Trimming took 2 bases from V and 4 from J, leaving 9 bases between them. The CDR3 runs to 14 residues. The CDR3 region has the DNA TGTGCCAGCAGTTACGGACAGCTGAATCAGCCCCAGCATTTT. The encoded protein is CASSYGQLNQPQHF.

The chain uses TRBV6-1 and TRBJ1-4, with D possibly TRBD1 on 6 matching bases. The CDR3 has 14 amino acids. The germline gives CDR1 MNHNS, CDR2 SASEGT. The V and J ends lost 8 bases and 6 bases respectively, with 16 bases between them. CDR3 DNA sequence: TGTGCCAGCGCTAAGACAGGAGGCGATGAAAAACTGTTTTTT. This codes for CASAKTGGDEKLFF.

This clone was seen only once. The chain has TRBV7-8 and TRBJ2-4; D may be TRBD1 or TRBD2 (5 bases each). The CDR3 covers 12 residues. Trimming cost V 4 bases and J 10 bases, with 11 bases left between them. Germline values: CDR1 SGHVS, CDR2 FQNEAQ. This CDR3 reads CASSSEGRIQYF. In DNA form, the CDR3 reads TGTGCCAGCAGCTCCGAGGGGCGGATTCAGTACTTC.

The chain combines TRBV5-1 with TRBJ2-5, with 8 positions matching TRBD2. The CDR3 runs to 14 residues. CDR1 is SGHRS, CDR2 YFSETQ, per germline. Trimming cost V 4 bases and J 5 bases; bases outside gene matches: 7. CDR3 residues: CASSTGTRGETQYF. CDR3 DNA: TGCGCCAGCAGCACCGGGACTAGGGGGGAGACCCAGTACTTC.

The chain has TRBV30 and TRBJ2-5, with 7 bases that match TRBD1. J gave up 3 bases and V 0 bases, and 7 bases lay outside the gene matches. The CDR3 runs 15 residues. Germline lookup yields CDR1 GTSNPN and CDR2 SVGIG (reference sequence). The CDR3: CAWSVSTGSKETQYF. CDR3 sequence (DNA): TGTGCCTGGAGTGTTTCGACAGGGAGTAAAGAGACCCAGTACTTC.

The chain couples TRBV9 to TRBJ1-4; the D gene is possibly TRBD1 (6 bases). This CDR3 region has 15 residues. V shed 4 bases and J shed 4 bases, with 14 bases lying between them. Germline V gene lookup returns CDR1 SGDLS and CDR2 YYNGEE. The CDR3 DNA follows: TGTGCCAGCAGCCCAAGGACAGCCAGTAATGAAAAACTGTTTTTT. It codes for CASSPRTASNEKLFF.

The V call is TRBV5-6, the J call TRBJ2-2, with D possibly TRBD2 on 7 matching bases. CDR1 is SGHDT and CDR2 is YYEEEE in the germline V gene. Trimming pared 5 bases from V and 0 bases from J, leaving 14 bases between. This CDR3 region has 16 residues. CDR3 in DNA: TGTGCCAGCAGTAGAAGGGGGGGCCCGAACACCGGGGAGCTGTTTTTT. It yields the protein CASSRRGGPNTGELFF.

The genes are TRBV10-3 and TRBJ2-7, with a possible D match to TRBD1 (6 bases). V was pared by 9 bases and J by 0 bases, with 15 bases between. The CDR3 runs to 14 residues. Per germline, CDR1 ENHRY and CDR2 SYGVKD. Here the CDR3 DNA reads TGTGCCATGAGTAAGAGGGGGTTCTCCTACGAGCAGTACTTC. Protein: CAMSKRGFSYEQYF.

V usage is TRBV5-1 and J usage is TRBJ2-7; a possible D gene is TRBD1 (5 bases). The germline gives CDR1 SGHRS, CDR2 YFSETQ. V dropped 0 bases and J dropped 10 bases, with 14 bases sitting between them. The CDR3 runs to 13 residues. CDR3: CASSLEGPTLQYF. CDR3 bases: TGCGCCAGCAGCTTGGAGGGGCCTACTCTTCAGTACTTC.

The CDR3 region has the DNA TGTGCCAGCAGCCAGGGCCGGGACAGAGCCTACGAGCAGTACTTC. It encodes CASSQGRDRAYEQYF. The chain has TRBV7-2 and TRBJ2-7; 7 positions agree with TRBD1. This CDR3 spans 15 amino acids. V was pared by 5 bases and J by 2 bases, with 9 bases of the junction left unmatched. Germline V lookup: CDR1 SGHTA, CDR2 FQGNSA.

The V and J genes are TRBV9 and TRBJ2-1; no definite D call. The CDR3 contains 15 residues. V was trimmed by 0 bases and J by 2 bases, leaving 9 bases between them. CDR1 and CDR2 (germline): SGDLS, YYNGEE. In nucleotides, the CDR3 is TGTGCCAGCAGCGTAGCAGTGGGAACCTACAATGAGCAGTTCTTC. Protein product: CASSVAVGTYNEQFF.

The chain is built from TRBV4-1 and TRBJ2-7, with TRBD1 identical over 8 bases. V trimming: 1 base; J trimming: 3 bases; junction bases outside the gene matches: 5. The CDR3 extends over 15 amino acids. CDR1 MGHRA and CDR2 YSYEKL come from the germline V gene. CDR3 region: CASSQVGQGHYEQYF. CDR3 coding DNA: TGCGCCAGCAGCCAAGTCGGACAGGGACACTACGAGCAGTACTTC.

This chain uses TRBV7-2 with TRBJ2-4; TRBD1 agrees at 7 bases. CDR3 length equals 13 residues. Germline CDR1 reads SGHTA; CDR2 reads FQGNSA. With V trimmed by 6 bases and J by 6 bases, 5 bases remained unmatched. CDR3 nucleotides: TGTGCCAGCAGTCGACAGGGAGCAAACATTCAGTACTTC. This encodes CASSRQGANIQYF.

The genes are TRBV6-1 and TRBJ2-5; the D gene could be TRBD1 or TRBD2 (5 bases each). Germline V gene sequence: CDR1 MNHNS, CDR2 SASEGT. The germline V and J ends were trimmed by 6 bases and 0 bases, with 11 bases remaining between them. The CDR3 spans 14 residues. The CDR3 region is CASRTGRNQETQYF. The CDR3 DNA reads TGTGCCAGCAGGACGGGACGCAACCAAGAGACCCAGTACTTC.

Details on this clone: This sample also contains other DNA sequences that code for the same CDR3. Here the CDR3 DNA reads TGTGCCAGCAGGGGAGGGGGGGAAAAACTGTTTTTT. Its protein product is CASRGGGEKLFF. The V gene is TRBV28, the J gene TRBJ1-4; maybe TRBD1 (6 bases). The CDR3 covers 12 residues. Germline CDR1 reads MDHEN; CDR2 reads SYDVKM. Trimming pared 6 bases from V and 8 bases from J, leaving 10 bases between.

The gene calls are TRBV5-1 and TRBJ2-5; tentative D call: TRBD2 (5 bases). The CDR3 is 15 residues long. Per the germline V gene, CDR1 is SGHRS and CDR2 is YFSETQ. V dropped 5 bases and J dropped 5 bases, with 19 bases sitting between them. The CDR3, as DNA: TGCGCCAGCAGGGTATCGGGAAGTAGTGGGGAGACCCAGTACTTC. Protein sequence: CASRVSGSSGETQYF.